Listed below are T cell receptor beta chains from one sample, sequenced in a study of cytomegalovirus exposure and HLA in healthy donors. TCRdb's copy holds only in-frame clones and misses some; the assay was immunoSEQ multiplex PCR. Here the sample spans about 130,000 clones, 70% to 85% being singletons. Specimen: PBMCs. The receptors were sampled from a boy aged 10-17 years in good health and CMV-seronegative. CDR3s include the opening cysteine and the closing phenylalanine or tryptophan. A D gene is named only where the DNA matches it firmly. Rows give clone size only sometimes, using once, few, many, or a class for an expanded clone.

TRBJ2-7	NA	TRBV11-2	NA	TGTGCCAGCAAACCGACAGAATCCTACGAGCAGTACTTC	CASKPTESYEQYF
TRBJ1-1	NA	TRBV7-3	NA	TGTGCCAGCAGCTTACAGGGGATGGGGAACACTGAAGCTTTCTTT	CASSLQGMGNTEAFF
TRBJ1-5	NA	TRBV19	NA	TGTGCCAGTAACGGAGCCAATCAGCCCCAGCATTTT	CASNGANQPQHF
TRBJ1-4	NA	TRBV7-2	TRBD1	TGTGCCAGCAGCCCCCAGACAGGGATTGAGGAAAAACTGTTTTTT	CASSPQTGIEEKLFF
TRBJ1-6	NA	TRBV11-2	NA	TGTGCCAGCAGCTTAGTACCGCCAAATGGGCATTCACCCCTCCACTTT	CASSLVPPNGHSPLHF
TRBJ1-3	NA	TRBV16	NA	TGTGCCAGCATCAAATCTGGGCCGTCTGGAAACACCATATATTTT	CASIKSGPSGNTIYF
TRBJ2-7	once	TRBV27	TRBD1	TGTGCCAGCAGTTCCGGGACAGGGGTTAGGGAGCAGTACTTC	CASSSGTGVREQYF
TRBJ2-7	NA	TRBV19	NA	TGTGCCAGTAGTAAAACTAGTACCCTTCCCTACGAGCAGTACTTC	CASSKTSTLPYEQYF
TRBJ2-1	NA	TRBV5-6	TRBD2	TGTGCCAGCAGCCTCGGACTAGCGGGGATGAGGTCCTACAATGAGCAGTTCTTC	CASSLGLAGMRSYNEQFF
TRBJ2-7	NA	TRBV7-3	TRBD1	TGTGCCAGCAGCCCCGGGACAGAAGCCTACGAGCAGTACTTC	CASSPGTEAYEQYF
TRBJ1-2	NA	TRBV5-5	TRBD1	TGTGCCAGCAGCTACCAACAGGGGGCTGGCTATGGCTACACCTTC	CASSYQQGAGYGYTF
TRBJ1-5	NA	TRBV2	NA	TGTGCCAGCACGGGTTCCAGCAATCAGCCCCAGCATTTT	CASTGSSNQPQHF
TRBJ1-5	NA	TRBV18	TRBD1	TGTGCCAGCTCAGGGGGACAGATCCTGAATCAGCCCCAGCATTTT	CASSGGQILNQPQHF
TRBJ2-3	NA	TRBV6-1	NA	TGTGCCAGCAGTGAACGGGGGCGGGGGCCCGCAGATACGCAGTATTTT	CASSERGRGPADTQYF
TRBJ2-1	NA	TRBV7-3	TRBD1	TGTGCCAGCAGCTACGACAGGGGGTCATACAATGAGCAGTTCTTC	CASSYDRGSYNEQFF
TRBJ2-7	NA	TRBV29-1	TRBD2	TGCAGCGCCGCCCGGACTAGCGGGACCTCCTACGAGCAGTACTTC	CSAARTSGTSYEQYF